These T cell receptor beta chains were read from a single sample in a study of shared clonotypes between healthy human individuals. Clones were read by immunoSEQ multiplex PCR, and TCRdb kept only the in-frame ones, dropping some. In the table there are a few million clones, just over 90% of which are singletons. Source material: naive CD8+ T cells from PBMCs. The origin of the receptors is a man between 18 and 35 years old in good health. Some clones in this sample may be carry-over from other donors' samples. CDR3s include the opening cysteine and the closing phenylalanine or tryptophan. Each record gives: clone size, J gene, V gene, D gene, CDR3 DNA, CDR3 protein. D genes are given only for firm matches. Not all rows give a size; the values are once, few, many and, for expanded clones, a class.

-,TRBJ1-1,TRBV7-9,-,TGTGCCAGCACACTTGGGGGGGAAGCTTTCTTT,CASTLGGEAFF
-,TRBJ2-1,TRBV28,-,TGTGCCAGCAGTTTATATGTGGGGGACAATGAGCAGTTCTTC,CASSLYVGDNEQFF
-,TRBJ2-7,TRBV5-5,TRBD2,TGTGCCAGCAGCTGGGGAGGGATCTACGAGCAGTACTTC,CASSWGGIYEQYF
-,TRBJ2-3,TRBV28,TRBD2,TGTGCCAGCAGGCCACGTAGCGGGAGCACAGATACGCAGTATTTT,CASRPRSGSTDTQYF
-,TRBJ2-1,TRBV20-1,-,TGCAGTGCTAGAGATGCCAATGAGCAGTTCTTC,CSARDANEQFF
-,TRBJ2-1,TRBV5-6,TRBD2,TGTGCCAGCAGATCAGCGGGAGGGAACAATGAGCAGTTCTTC,CASRSAGGNNEQFF
-,TRBJ1-1,TRBV28,-,TGTGCCAGCAGTCCCCCCGCCCACGGGTCTGAAGCTTTCTTT,CASSPPAHGSEAFF
-,TRBJ2-7,TRBV18,-,TGTGCCAGCTCACCGGTCGTCGGTGTAGGGGGGTCGGACGAGCAGTACTTC,CASSPVVGVGGSDEQYF
-,TRBJ2-1,TRBV11-2,TRBD2,TGTGCCAGCAGCTTAGTCCACCGGGACTACAAGTACAATGAGCAGTTCTTC,CASSLVHRDYKYNEQFF
-,TRBJ2-7,TRBV5-6,TRBD1,TGTGCCAGCAGTACTAGGGACAGCACCTACGAGCAGTACTTC,CASSTRDSTYEQYF
-,TRBJ2-7,TRBV27,-,TGTGCCAGCAAAATCGCCCTTGAGGGAGACGAGCAGTACTTC,CASKIALEGDEQYF
-,TRBJ2-1,TRBV10-3,-,TGTGCCATCAGTGAGTCGGGGGTGCAGTTCTTC,CAISESGVQFF
-,TRBJ1-3,TRBV14,-,TGTGCCAGCAGGAGGACGGGAAGCTCTGGAAACACCATATATTTT,CASRRTGSSGNTIYF
-,TRBJ2-7,TRBV28,TRBD2,TGTGCCAGCAGTTCTCCGTGGCGGGAGTCCTACGAGCAGTACTTC,CASSSPWRESYEQYF
-,TRBJ2-7,TRBV27,TRBD2,TGTGCCAGCAGTCCACGAGCGGGAGTGGTATACGAGCAGTACTTC,CASSPRAGVVYEQYF
once,TRBJ2-5,TRBV2,-,TGTGCCAGCAGTGAGAGACGAACACAATATAGAGAGACCCAGTACTTC,CASSERRTQYRETQYF
-,TRBJ1-2,TRBV29-1,-,TGCAGCGTTGAAGATCCCGCGTTCAGGGTAACCTATGGCTACACCTTC,CSVEDPAFRVTYGYTF